A single sample is the source of the 3 T cell receptor beta chains below, sequenced in a study of blood T cell repertoires in COVID-19. Clones were read by immunoSEQ multiplex PCR, and TCRdb kept only the in-frame ones, dropping some. This repertoire shows approximately 140,000 clones, 70% to 90% found once; its top ten account for under 3%. The sequencing sample was made of peripheral blood. The receptors originated from a woman aged 40 to 55 with active or convalescent COVID-19.

V is TRBV6-5 and J is TRBJ1-1; D might be TRBD1 (6 bases). This CDR3 region has 13 residues. V lost 6 bases to trimming and J lost 10 bases, with 18 bases between them. Per the germline V gene, CDR1 is MNHEY and CDR2 is SVGAGI. CDR3 loop: CASSRNRAQGAFF. The DNA for the CDR3 is TGTGCCAGCAGCCGCAACCGGGCACAGGGAGCTTTCTTT.

V gene TRBV7-9 combines with J gene TRBJ2-3, with TRBD2 as a possible D gene (5 bases). V was clipped by 1 base and J by 0 bases, with 11 bases between them. The CDR3 length is 16 residues. Germline V gives CDR1 SEHNR, CDR2 FQNEAQ (reference sequence). CDR3 sequence (DNA): TGTGCCAGCAGCTTAGTCGAGGGCGCTAGCACAGATACGCAGTATTTT. It is translated as CASSLVEGASTDTQYF.

The chain couples TRBV3-1 (or the pseudogene TRBV3-2) to TRBJ2-4; a possible D gene is TRBD1 (5 bases). The CDR3 totals 17 residues. V gave up 5 bases and J gave up 0 bases, with 17 bases separating them. Germline V gives CDR1 LGHDT, CDR2 YNNKEL (reference sequence). CDR3 sequence reads: CASSIQQVTLAKNIQYF. The DNA of the CDR3 is TGTGCCAGCAGCATACAACAGGTAACCCTAGCCAAAAACATTCAGTACTTC.